Below, one TCR beta chain is given with its context. The sample originates from a study of cytomegalovirus exposure and HLA in healthy donors. The study ran its PCR with 60 Vbeta and 13 Jbeta primers. Sequenced by immunoSEQ multiplex PCR; TCRdb stores in-frame clones only, minus some. The data show roughly 190,000 clones, 70% to 80% seen once. The sequence came from a woman younger than 45 in good health and CMV-seropositive. The specimen sequenced was PBMCs.

CDR3 in DNA: TGTGCCAGCTCCCTGACAGGGTCCCACCAAGAGACCCAGTACTTC. This gives the protein CASSLTGSHQETQYF. The V call is TRBV27, the J call TRBJ2-5; 7 positions agree with TRBD1. CDR1 and CDR2 (germline): MNHEY, SMNVEV (reference sequence). This CDR3 has 15 residues. V trimming: 8 bases; J trimming: 0 bases; junction bases outside the gene matches: 9.